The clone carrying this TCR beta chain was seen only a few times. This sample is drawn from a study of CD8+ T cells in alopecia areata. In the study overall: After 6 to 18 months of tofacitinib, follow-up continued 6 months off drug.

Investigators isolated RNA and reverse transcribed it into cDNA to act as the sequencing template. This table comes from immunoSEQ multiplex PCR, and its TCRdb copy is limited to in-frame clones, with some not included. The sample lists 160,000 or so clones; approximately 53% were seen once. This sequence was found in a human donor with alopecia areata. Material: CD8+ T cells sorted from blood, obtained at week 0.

CDR3 loop: CSVEAGTEAFF. CDR3 DNA: TGCAGCGTTGAAGCGGGGACTGAAGCTTTCTTT. J is TRBJ1-1 and V is TRBV29-1; D call uncertain. V was trimmed by 1 base and J by 5 bases, leaving 5 bases between them. The CDR3 spans 11 residues. CDR1 and CDR2 (germline): SQVTM, ANQGSEA.